This passage covers 20 T cell receptor beta chains from one sample sequenced in a study of neurological immune-mediated disorders. Using its own MiXCR run on the 5' RACE reads, TCRdb lists one record per CDR3 protein. The sample records about 35,000 distinct CDR3 sequences, 3.8% being singletons. Sequenced input: PBMCs. These receptors were taken from a man aged 25-45 years with multiple sclerosis.

This clonotype was counted ten times or more. One end of the junction fails to match germline, which may point to a read error. V gene TRBV11-2 combines with J gene TRBJ1-6; the D gene is possibly TRBD1 (6 bases). CDR1 is SGHAT, CDR2 FQNNGV, per germline. There are 16 residues in the CDR3. In nucleotides, the CDR3 is TGTGCCAGCAGCTTAGGGTGGCAGGGGATTAATTCACCCCTCAACTTT. Amino acids: CASSLGWQGINSPLNF.

This clonotype was picked up many times. The chain combines TRBV3-1 with TRBJ1-1; 9 bases align to TRBD1. The CDR3 is 16 amino acids. Germline V lookup: CDR1 LGHDT, CDR2 YNNKEL (reference sequence). Trimming at V came to 5 bases and at J to 3 bases, leaving 10 bases not matched to a gene. The CDR3 sequence is CASSYTPGTGYTEAFF. The CDR3 nucleotides read TGTGCCAGCAGCTACACTCCCGGGACAGGGTACACTGAAGCTTTCTTT.

This clonotype was found many times. The V call is TRBV20-1, the J call TRBJ2-1, with 10 bases matching TRBD2. The CDR3 runs 17 residues. Germline values: CDR1 DFQATT, CDR2 SNEGSKA (reference sequence). The ends lost 5 bases at V and 2 bases at J; junction bases unmatched: 12. The CDR3 bases are TGCAGTGCTGAGAGTTCCAAAGCGGGGGGGGCCTACAATGAGCAGTTCTTC. It specifies CSAESSKAGGAYNEQFF.

The table lists this clonotype with a few counts. The chain employs TRBV15 and TRBJ2-7, with D uncertain. Per the germline V gene, CDR1 is LNHNV and CDR2 is YYDKDF (reference sequence). Trimming took off 0 bases at V and 5 bases at J, with 11 bases between the two ends. This CDR3 contains 14 residues. The CDR3 is CATSRDRSYNEQYF. CDR3 nucleotide sequence: TGTGCCACCAGCAGAGATCGGTCCTATAACGAGCAGTACTTC.

This clonotype came up many times. The V call is TRBV4-1, the J call TRBJ1-5, with a tentative D call TRBD1 (5 bases). Germline CDR1 is MGHRA and CDR2 is YSYEKL. Between the trimmed V and J ends, which lost 1 base and 5 bases, there was a span of 12 bases. CDR3 size: 15 residues. CDR3 nucleotides: TGCGCCAGCAGCCAAGGGCCCAGGGATCATCAGCCCCAGCATTTT. Amino acids: CASSQGPRDHQPQHF.

In this sample, this clonotype turned up many times. The chain carries TRBV7-2 and TRBJ1-2; 10 bases are a match to TRBD1. Trimming removed 6 bases from V and 3 bases from J; junction bases left unmatched: 4. Germline loops: CDR1 SGHTA, CDR2 FQGNSA. The CDR3 sequence is 14 residues long. CDR3 region: CASRGQGRYYGYTF. The CDR3 DNA follows: TGTGCCAGCAGGGGACAGGGGCGCTACTATGGCTACACCTTC.

The rearrangement joins TRBV27 to TRBJ2-3; D unresolved. The germline CDR1 and CDR2 sequences are MNHEY and SMNVEV (reference sequence). This CDR3 is built from 13 residues. Trimming shortened V by 5 bases and J by 3 bases, and 9 bases separated the two germline ends. The CDR3 DNA reads as TGTGCCAGCAGTCATTACAGAACAGATACGCAGTATTTT. Residues: CASSHYRTDTQYF.

At least ten counts were recorded for this clonotype. The chain uses TRBV4-1 and TRBJ1-2; 7 bases are a match to TRBD1. The CDR3 is 15 amino acids. With 0 bases clipped from V and 8 bases from J, the junction kept 9 bases outside the gene matches. Germline V lookup: CDR1 MGHRA, CDR2 YSYEKL. Here the CDR3 DNA reads TGCGCCAGCAGCCAAGATGGGGCAGGGGGTGGAGGCTACACCTTC. Its translation is CASSQDGAGGGGYTF.

This clonotype came up a few times. V usage is TRBV7-2 and J usage is TRBJ1-2; D is undetermined. Germline CDR1 is SGHTA and CDR2 is FQGNSA. Trimming removed 1 base at V and 4 bases at J, with 7 bases between. The CDR3 runs to 13 residues. The CDR3 DNA sequence: TGTGCCAGCAGCTTAGGGTCCTTCTATGGCTACACCTTC. Translated: CASSLGSFYGYTF.

This clonotype was recorded at least ten times. This rearrangement joins TRBV20-1 to TRBJ1-1, with TRBD1 matching over 7 bases. The J segment lost 0 bases and the V segment lost 6 bases, leaving 7 bases of the junction unmatched. CDR1 and CDR2 (germline): DFQATT, SNEGSKA (reference sequence). The CDR3 has 14 amino acids. Here the CDR3 DNA reads TGCAGTGCAGCACAGGGGACCTTGAACACTGAAGCTTTCTTT. Translated: CSAAQGTLNTEAFF.

This clonotype qualifies as medium-sized. This chain links TRBV9 with TRBJ2-1; D may be TRBD2 (6 bases). Trimming cost V 5 bases and J 8 bases, with 17 bases left between them. The length of the CDR3 is 14 residues. Looked up from germline, CDR1 is SGDLS and CDR2 is YYNGEE. The DNA for the CDR3 is TGTGCCAGCAGAAAAGGCCTGACGGGGGATGAGCAGTTCTTC. Its translation is CASRKGLTGDEQFF.

In this sample, this clonotype turned up many times. The DNA for the CDR3 is TGCAGTGCTAGGATCTTTATGGGGGGCAGCGGCACCGGGGAGCTGTTTTTT. Translating gives CSARIFMGGSGTGELFF. The chain has TRBV20-1 and TRBJ2-2; possibly TRBD1 or TRBD2 for D (6 bases each). The CDR3 loop spans 17 amino acids. Germline V CDR1 and CDR2: DFQATT, SNEGSKA (reference sequence). V was pared by 3 bases and J by 4 bases, with 21 bases between.

V usage is TRBV20-1 and J usage is TRBJ1-5; D is uncertain. CDR3 length: 14 residues. The V gene's germline CDR1 is DFQATT and CDR2 SNEGSKA (reference sequence). The V end lost 0 bases, the J end lost 6 bases, and 12 bases lay between the germline ends. This CDR3 is CSARDSRAGQPQHF. In DNA, the CDR3 is TGCAGTGCTAGAGATTCTCGTGCTGGTCAGCCCCAGCATTTT.

This clonotype came up many times. The V and J genes are TRBV12-3 or TRBV12-4 and TRBJ2-5; a possible D gene is TRBD2 (7 bases). V was trimmed by 3 bases and J by 4 bases, leaving 15 bases between them. This CDR3 region has 15 residues. The CDR3 loop is CASSFDGGGGETQYF. CDR3 DNA sequence: TGTGCCAGCAGTTTTGACGGCGGGGGCGGAGAGACCCAGTACTTC.

At least ten counts were recorded for this clonotype. The chain has TRBV3-1 and TRBJ2-7; D call uncertain. The germline CDR1 and CDR2 sequences are LGHDT and YNNKEL (reference sequence). With 7 bases removed from V and 2 bases from J, the gap between germline ends came to 15 bases. The CDR3 covers 14 residues. CDR3 DNA sequence: TGTGCCAGCACCCTCACGGTTGGGACCTACGAGCAGTACTTC. Its protein is CASTLTVGTYEQYF.

This clonotype came up many times. The chain recombines TRBV9 with TRBJ2-2; 10 nucleotides match TRBD2. Germline CDR1 SGDLS, CDR2 YYNGEE. J gave up 1 base and V 3 bases, and 3 bases lay outside the gene matches. This CDR3 has 16 residues. CDR3 in amino acids: CASSASGGRNTGELFF. CDR3 bases: TGTGCCAGCAGCGCTAGCGGGGGCAGGAACACCGGGGAGCTGTTTTTT.

The sample holds many counts of this clonotype. The chain employs TRBV7-2 and TRBJ2-1; no definite D call. The CDR3 extends over 13 amino acids. V was trimmed by 2 bases and J by 7 bases, leaving 9 bases between them. Germline values: CDR1 SGHTA, CDR2 FQGNSA. CDR3 in DNA: TGTGCCAGCAGCTTACCTCTAAGGAATGAGCAGTTCTTC. Its protein is CASSLPLRNEQFF.

This clonotype was counted at least ten times. The chain carries TRBV20-1 and TRBJ2-1; 12 nucleotides line up with TRBD2. J was trimmed by 6 bases and V by 0 bases; bases with no gene match: 9. The germline V gene has CDR1 DFQATT and CDR2 SNEGSKA (reference sequence). CDR3 size: 17 residues. The CDR3 DNA follows: TGCAGTGCTAGAGATCCCCGACTAGCGGGGGCGTTCAATGAGCAGTTCTTC. It codes for CSARDPRLAGAFNEQFF.

This clonotype was observed many times. The chain combines TRBV20-1 with TRBJ1-2, with 7 bases fitting TRBD1. This CDR3 is 12 amino acids long. V was pared by 6 bases and J by 4 bases, with 5 bases of the junction left unmatched. Germline V gene data show CDR1 as DFQATT and CDR2 as SNEGSKA (reference sequence). As DNA, the CDR3 is TGCAGTGCAGTGACAGGGACCTATGGCTACACCTTC. It yields the protein CSAVTGTYGYTF.

This clonotype was seen a handful of times. This rearrangement joins TRBV6-1 to TRBJ2-3, with TRBD2 matching 11 bases. Germline loops: CDR1 MNHNS, CDR2 SASEGT. The V gene end was trimmed by 6 bases and the J gene end by 0 bases; junction bases not matched to a gene: 5. The CDR3 spans 16 residues. The CDR3 loop reads CASRRSGGESTDTQYF. The CDR3 DNA reads as TGTGCCAGCAGACGTAGCGGGGGGGAGAGCACAGATACGCAGTATTTT.